The 7 T cell receptor beta chains in this list originate from one sample, sequenced in a study of cytomegalovirus exposure and HLA in healthy donors. Sequencing used immunoSEQ multiplex PCR; TCRdb keeps in-frame clones, though not all of them. This table holds some 80,000 clones, approximately 96% found once. The sequencing sample was made of PBMCs. The receptors here all came from a woman younger than 30 in good health and CMV-seronegative.

J is TRBJ2-1 and V is TRBV10-3; 9 nucleotides agree with TRBD1. J was trimmed by 4 bases and V by 6 bases; bases with no gene match: 4. Germline V gives CDR1 ENHRY, CDR2 SYGVKD. The CDR3 sequence is 14 residues long. The CDR3 DNA reads TGTGCCATCAGGACAGGGGGGGTTTACAATGAGCAGTTCTTC. This codes for CAIRTGGVYNEQFF.

The chain joins TRBV30 to TRBJ2-1; D is unclear. CDR3 length equals 14 residues. Germline V gene sequence: CDR1 GTSNPN, CDR2 SVGIG (reference sequence). V dropped 2 bases and J dropped 2 bases, with 10 bases sitting between them. This chain's CDR3 is CAWSKYSAYNEQFF. CDR3 in DNA: TGTGCCTGGAGTAAGTACTCCGCCTACAATGAGCAGTTCTTC.

This chain links TRBV6-1 with TRBJ1-1; TRBD1 aligns across 9 bases. The CDR3 length is 14 residues. Trimming at V came to 6 bases and at J to 5 bases, leaving 7 bases not matched to a gene. Germline V CDR1 and CDR2: MNHNS, SASEGT. As DNA, the CDR3 is TGTGCCAGCAGGACAGGGGGTTCCATTACTGAAGCTTTCTTT. Residues: CASRTGGSITEAFF.

V is TRBV6-5 and J is TRBJ1-1; D is ambiguous. Trimming cost V 5 bases and J 4 bases, with 11 bases left between them. The V gene's germline CDR1 is MNHEY and CDR2 SVGAGI. The length of the CDR3 is 13 residues. The CDR3 coding sequence is TGTGCCAGCAGTCCACGGGGATCCACTGAAGCTTTCTTT. Its protein product is CASSPRGSTEAFF.

The chain uses TRBV28 and TRBJ2-3; 7 bases are shared with TRBD1. Germline CDR1 is MDHEN and CDR2 is SYDVKM. This CDR3 is 16 amino acids long. V was pared by 6 bases and J by 1 base, with 10 bases of the junction left unmatched. CDR3 coding DNA: TGTGCCAGCAGCCGAGACAGGGTCTGGGGCACAGATACGCAGTATTTT. Translation gives CASSRDRVWGTDTQYF.

The J gene is TRBJ2-2, the V gene TRBV19; D call uncertain. The V gene's germline CDR1 is LNHDA and CDR2 SQIVND (reference sequence). The CDR3 consists of 16 residues. V lost 8 bases to trimming and J lost 4 bases, with 20 bases between them. The CDR3 nucleotides are TGTGCCAGTCGCGAGAGCCCCTCTGTCGGCACCGGGGAGCTGTTTTTT. Residues: CASRESPSVGTGELFF.

The chain combines TRBV11-2 with TRBJ1-5; a possible D gene is TRBD1 (5 bases). V dropped 1 base and J dropped 6 bases, with 7 bases sitting between them. The germline V gene encodes CDR1 SGHAT and CDR2 FQNNGV. This CDR3 is built from 13 residues. The CDR3 here is CASSLVRGQPQHF. The DNA of the CDR3 is TGTGCCAGCAGCTTAGTAAGGGGTCAGCCCCAGCATTTT.